One and the same sample provided the 15 T cell receptor beta chains below, sequenced in a study of blood T cell repertoires in COVID-19. Sequencing was performed with immunoSEQ multiplex PCR; in TCRdb, only in-frame clones are kept and a portion is missing. The sample lists around 250,000 clones; approximately 85% were seen once. The source material was PBMCs or T cells enriched from blood (not recorded which). The receptors shown here come from a woman in her fifties or sixties with acute COVID-19.

The chain combines TRBV18 with TRBJ1-1; maybe TRBD1 (6 bases). This CDR3 is 18 amino acids long. Germline values: CDR1 KGHSH, CDR2 LQKENI. Trimming left V 3 bases short and J 4 bases short, with 24 bases between. The CDR3 coding sequence is TGTGCCAGCTCACCCCTTTCCGGGACTCCGGGAGGGGGCACTGAAGCTTTCTTT. It codes for CASSPLSGTPGGGTEAFF.

The chain carries TRBV7-9 and TRBJ1-2; D gene unclear. V lost 1 base and J lost 2, with 14 bases in between. There are 16 residues in the CDR3. The V gene's germline CDR1 is SEHNR and CDR2 FQNEAQ (reference sequence). CDR3 loop: CASSLGFAGTNYGYTF. CDR3 sequence (DNA): TGTGCCAGCAGCTTAGGTTTCGCGGGTACCAACTATGGCTACACCTTC. Full variable domain (outside the CDR3, taken from reference TRBV7-9 and TRBJ1-2): DTGVSQNPRHKITKRGQNVTFRCDPISEHNRLYWYRQTLGQGPEFLTYFQNEAQLEKSRLLSDRFSAERPKGSFSTLEIQRTEQGDSAMYLCASSLGFAGTNYGYTFGSGTRLTVV.

This chain links TRBV4-2 with TRBJ1-1; TRBD1 agrees at 7 bases. Trimming at V came to 1 base and at J to 5 bases, leaving 16 bases not matched to a gene. The CDR3 is made up of 18 amino acids. CDR1 LGHNA and CDR2 YNFKEQ come from the germline V gene. CDR3 bases: TGTGCCAGCAGCCAAGTTAACTTAGGGGGCCGGGAGAGAACTGAAGCTTTCTTT. This translates into CASSQVNLGGRERTEAFF.

This sequence joins TRBV7-9 and TRBJ2-7; the D gene is possibly TRBD2 (5 bases). Germline loops: CDR1 SEHNR, CDR2 FQNEAQ (reference sequence). The V and J ends lost 6 bases and 7 bases respectively, with 19 bases between them. This CDR3 region has 14 residues. The CDR3 protein is CASRTPGPTGEQYF. The CDR3 DNA is TGTGCCAGCAGGACCCCAGGACCTACGGGGGAGCAGTACTTC.

The chain links TRBV7-8 to TRBJ1-6, with D uncertain. The germline V and J ends were trimmed by 0 bases and 7 bases, with 7 bases remaining between them. Germline-derived CDR1 and CDR2 are SGHVS and FQNEAQ. This CDR3 has 14 residues. The CDR3 here is CASSLALGNSPLHF. The CDR3 coding sequence is TGTGCCAGCAGCTTAGCGCTCGGGAATTCACCCCTCCACTTT.

In this sample, this clone turned up a few times. V and J are TRBV11-2 and TRBJ1-4; D uncertain. The V end lost 7 bases, the J end lost 2 bases, and 11 bases lay between the germline ends. This CDR3 region has 14 residues. Germline loops: CDR1 SGHAT, CDR2 FQNNGV. The CDR3: CASNSGGTNEKLFF. The DNA of the CDR3 is TGTGCCAGCAACTCCGGAGGGACTAATGAAAAACTGTTTTTT.

The rearrangement links TRBV30 to TRBJ2-1; 7 nucleotides agree with TRBD2. Germline lookup yields CDR1 GTSNPN and CDR2 SVGIG (reference sequence). This CDR3 is 13 amino acids long. Unmatched junction bases numbered 4, after V lost 1 base and J lost 7 bases. In nucleotides, the CDR3 is TGTGCCTGGAGTGGGACACTAGCGAATGAGCAGTTCTTC. Translated, it gives CAWSGTLANEQFF.

CDR3 in DNA: TGTGCCAGCAGCTTGACAGGTCTCACTAATGAAAAACTGTTTTTT. It specifies CASSLTGLTNEKLFF. The V gene is TRBV7-6, the J gene TRBJ1-4; maybe TRBD1 (6 bases). Germline CDR1 and CDR2: SGHVS and FNYEAQ. Trimming removed 3 bases from V and 2 bases from J, with 10 bases in between. The CDR3 loop spans 15 amino acids.

V gene TRBV30 combines with J gene TRBJ2-7; 12 bases fit TRBD1. There are 16 residues in the CDR3. V lost 3 bases to trimming and J lost 5 bases; unmatched junction nucleotides: 11. The germline V gene encodes CDR1 GTSNPN and CDR2 SVGIG (reference sequence). The CDR3 region has the DNA TGTGCCTGGAGCCCCTACGGCGGGACAGGGGGCGACGAGCAGTACTTC. This sequence encodes CAWSPYGGTGGDEQYF.

The chain links TRBV2 to TRBJ2-4; 9 bases are shared with TRBD2. The CDR3 is made up of 16 amino acids. Germline CDR1 SNHLY, CDR2 FYNNEI. J lost 2 bases, V lost 2 bases, and 4 bases had no gene match. The CDR3 nucleotides are TGTGCCAGCAGTGAATCGAGCGGGGGGACCAAAAACATTCAGTACTTC. Amino acid sequence: CASSESSGGTKNIQYF.

V and J are TRBV27 and TRBJ1-6; TRBD1 matches 7 bases. Trimming took 6 bases from V and 2 from J; bases not matched to a gene: 7. CDR3 length: 16 residues. CDR1 is MNHEY, CDR2 SMNVEV, per germline (reference sequence). The CDR3 loop is CASSPTGAPYNSPLHF. DNA for the CDR3: TGTGCCAGCAGCCCCACAGGGGCGCCCTATAATTCACCCCTCCACTTT.

The CDR3 protein is CSVGQGWGYTF. In DNA form, the CDR3 reads TGCAGCGTCGGACAGGGCTGGGGCTACACCTTC. The chain employs TRBV29-1 and TRBJ1-2; 8 bases agree with TRBD1. There are 11 residues in the CDR3. The V segment lost 6 bases and the J segment 8 bases; nucleotides outside the gene matches: 5. CDR1 is SQVTM, CDR2 ANQGSEA, per germline.

The chain recombines TRBV24-1 with TRBJ1-2; D not resolved. Germline V CDR1 and CDR2: KGHDR, SFDVKD. Trimming pared 4 bases from V and 2 bases from J, leaving 7 bases between. The CDR3 has 13 residues. CDR3 loop: CATSEGRNYGYTF. The CDR3, as DNA: TGTGCCACCAGTGAGGGCAGAAACTATGGCTACACCTTC.

The gene calls are TRBV30 and TRBJ1-5; a weak D match, TRBD1 (5 bases). The CDR3 has 14 amino acids. CDR1 and CDR2 (germline): GTSNPN, SVGIG (reference sequence). Trimming removed 3 bases at V and 7 bases at J, with 16 bases between. The CDR3 region has the DNA TGTGCCTGGAGCCCGTTAGGGGAAGGCCAGCCCCAGCATTTT. The encoded protein is CAWSPLGEGQPQHF.

The chain couples TRBV6-1 to TRBJ1-5; 8 nucleotides line up with TRBD1. With V trimmed by 3 bases and J by 9 bases, 10 bases remained unmatched. The CDR3 consists of 15 residues. Germline CDR1 MNHNS, CDR2 SASEGT. CDR3 DNA sequence: TGTGCCAGCAGTGAGGCGGTCAGGGGGCGTGGGCCCCAGCATTTT. This codes for CASSEAVRGRGPQHF.